This T cell receptor (beta chain) is from a study of blood T cell repertoires in COVID-19. Study summary: From the United States, Italy and Spain came samples of acute and convalescent COVID-19. PBMCs, B-cell-depleted T cells, or T cells were the source of the cDNA or gDNA that made up the material.

V dropped 4 bases and J dropped 6; count of bases not matched to a gene: 9. This CDR3 region has 14 residues. Germline CDR1 SGHRS, CDR2 YFSETQ. In the source study's methods: Counts of nucleated cells, estimated from reference gene primer amplification, were obtained. TCRdb's copy holds only in-frame clones and misses some; the assay was immunoSEQ multiplex PCR. V and J calls and clone size are copied from that table; D and trimming were computed from the DNA. Of 250,000 to 350,000 clones listed, 80% to 95% are singletons. One Seattle source followed patients from active infection through their disease course.

The receptor was derived from a woman aged 25 to 39 with COVID-19, enrolled during active disease. This rearrangement joins TRBV5-1 to TRBJ2-7; 8 bases match TRBD1. The specimen sequenced was peripheral blood. The CDR3 loop reads CASSTGTGRGEQYF. The CDR3 nucleotides read TGCGCCAGCAGCACCGGGACAGGCCGCGGCGAGCAGTACTTC.